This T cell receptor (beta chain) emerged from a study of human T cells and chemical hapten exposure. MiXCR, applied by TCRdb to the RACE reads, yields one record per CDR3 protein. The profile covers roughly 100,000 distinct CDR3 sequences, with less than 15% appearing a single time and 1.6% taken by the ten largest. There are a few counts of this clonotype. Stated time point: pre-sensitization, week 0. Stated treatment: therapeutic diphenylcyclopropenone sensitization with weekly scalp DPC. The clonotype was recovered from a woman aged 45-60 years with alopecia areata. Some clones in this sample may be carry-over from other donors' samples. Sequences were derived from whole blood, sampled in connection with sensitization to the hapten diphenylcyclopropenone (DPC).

The CDR3 here is CASSHTGEQYF. The DNA for the CDR3 is TGTGCCAGCAGCCATACCGGCGAGCAGTACTTC. V gene TRBV3-1 combines with J gene TRBJ2-7, with D uncertain. The V end was cut by 3 bases, the J end by 6 bases, with 6 bases between. There are 11 residues in the CDR3. Germline assignment: CDR1 LGHDT and CDR2 YNNKEL (reference sequence).